This TCR beta chain was documented in a study of cytomegalovirus exposure and HLA in healthy donors. V was cut by 3 bases and J by 3 bases, with 21 bases left in between. Germline CDR1 SGHAT, CDR2 FQNNGV. This CDR3 has 17 amino acids. PCR primers comprised 60 Vbeta and 13 Jbeta primers. TCRdb keeps only in-frame clones here, not all; method: immunoSEQ multiplex PCR. The data show 200,000 to 300,000 clones, 82% seen once. General study points: Despite most TCR sequences being rare, some public TCRs occurred in many donors. Later analysis indicated greater clonal expansion among HLA-associated TCR beta chains than among equally common other chains. Later analysis suggested most CMV-associated TCR beta chains were HLA-restricted.

Of note for this clone: Antigen specificity is unknown.

The chain joins TRBV11-2 to TRBJ2-7, with TRBD1 as a possible D gene (6 bases). The sequence was collected from a woman in her thirties or forties in good health and CMV-seropositive. The sample taken for sequencing was PBMCs. This chain's CDR3 is CASSFPGAAGTNYEQYF. In DNA, the CDR3 is TGTGCCAGCAGCTTCCCAGGGGCCGCAGGGACGAACTACGAGCAGTACTTC.